This TCR beta chain was observed in a study of shared clonotypes between healthy human individuals. Across the study: Ranging from 18 to 49 in age, donors were two women and three men. Study findings and constraints: Among donors, clonotype sharing was expected to be affected by sequencing depth.

CDR1 is MNHEY and CDR2 is SVGAGI in the germline V gene. This CDR3 comprises 11 residues. Notes on this clone: Its antigen is not known.

About 30,000 T cell genomes, or approximately 190 ng DNA, went into the sorted-subset replicate PCRs. The table came from immunoSEQ multiplex PCR; TCRdb's copy has only in-frame clones and leaves some out. Of around 690,000 clones in the sample, about 92% were seen once. The V call is TRBV6-5, the J call TRBJ2-7; D is possibly TRBD1 (6 bases). Sequencing used memory CD8+ T cells from PBMCs. The subset: CD45RO+ cells pooled with CCR7-negative TemRA cells. The TCR originated in a man younger than 35 in good health. Some clones in this sample may be carry-over from other donors' samples. The CDR3 is CAVGTTYEQYF. The CDR3, as DNA: TGTGCGGTAGGGACAACCTACGAGCAGTACTTC.